This T cell receptor (beta chain) was obtained from a study of cytomegalovirus exposure and HLA in healthy donors. 13 Jbeta primers and 60 Vbeta primers were used for the PCR. The method was immunoSEQ multiplex PCR; TCRdb's version includes in-frame clones alone and lacks a portion of them. The repertoire consists of more than 85,000 clones, with more than 60% occurring once and the leading ten covering roughly 5%. This clone was seen only once. This receptor was identified in a male donor in good health and CMV-seronegative. The sample taken for sequencing was PBMCs.

The CDR3 DNA is TGTGCCAGCGGGACACGACTATCTATGAACACTGAAGCTTTCTTT. Translation: CASGTRLSMNTEAFF. V is TRBV6-6 and J is TRBJ1-1; TRBD1 might be the D (6 bases). Germline V gene lookup returns CDR1 MNHNY and CDR2 SVGAGI (reference sequence). V lost 8 bases and J lost 0, with 16 bases in between. The length of the CDR3 is 15 residues.